These 28 T cell receptor beta chains were sequenced from one sample in a study of CD8 T cells in ankylosing spondylitis. Each CDR3 protein gets one entry after TCRdb re-called the 5' RACE reads with MiXCR. The sample has hundreds of thousands of distinct CDR3 sequences, under 35% seen once. Sequences were obtained from blood, either unsorted or a sorted T cell fraction (not recorded which). These receptors all come from a male donor with ankylosing spondylitis or in good health (not recorded which).

This clonotype was seen a handful of times. The chain links TRBV5-5 to TRBJ2-7, with D tentatively TRBD1 (5 bases). This CDR3 has 14 residues. V lost 1 base and J 2 bases, leaving 10 bases between the germline ends. CDR1 and CDR2 (germline): SGHKS, YYEKEE (reference sequence). The CDR3 region is CASSLNRFTYEQYF. The CDR3 bases are TGTGCCAGCAGCTTGAACAGGTTCACCTACGAGCAGTACTTC.

A few counts support this clonotype. The rearrangement links TRBV20-1 to TRBJ2-3; D is tentatively TRBD1 or TRBD2 (6 bases each). Trimming cost V 5 bases and J 3 bases, with 15 bases left between them. The CDR3 has 14 residues. Germline V gene sequence: CDR1 DFQATT, CDR2 SNEGSKA (reference sequence). Here the CDR3 reads CSAPGATATDTQYF. The CDR3 region has the DNA TGCAGTGCTCCGGGGGCTACCGCGACAGATACGCAGTATTTT.

The sample holds a few counts of this clonotype. V usage is TRBV12-3 or TRBV12-4 and J usage is TRBJ2-7; no firm D call. Deletions cut 3 bases from V and 6 bases from J, with 12 bases between. The CDR3 length is 13 residues. The CDR3 DNA reads as TGTGCCAGCAGTTTGGGAAGTATTGGCGAGCAGTACTTC. It translates to CASSLGSIGEQYF.

The table lists this clonotype with a few counts. This chain joins TRBV29-1 and TRBJ2-2, with D possibly being TRBD2 (7 bases). Trimming shortened V by 6 bases and J by 3 bases, and 17 bases separated the two germline ends. Germline CDR1 SQVTM, CDR2 ANQGSEA. The CDR3 contains 15 residues. The DNA of the CDR3 is TGCAGCGTGGGGGGGGGACAACGAGACACCGGGGAGCTGTTTTTT. Its translation is CSVGGGQRDTGELFF.

The rearrangement uses TRBV12-3 or TRBV12-4 and TRBJ1-1, with D uncertain. V lost 3 bases and J lost 6, with 8 bases in between. The CDR3 is 12 residues long. The CDR3 reads CASSFGWAEAFF. CDR3 bases: TGTGCCAGCAGTTTTGGGTGGGCTGAAGCTTTCTTT.

The gene calls are TRBV27 and TRBJ1-6; D gene uncertain. The germline V and J ends were trimmed by 6 bases and 10 bases, with 16 bases remaining between them. The CDR3 length is 14 residues. Germline assignment: CDR1 MNHEY and CDR2 SMNVEV (reference sequence). CDR3 nucleotides: TGTGCCAGCAGAATTCCGAAAACCGGCTCACCCCTCCACTTT. Translation gives CASRIPKTGSPLHF.

This clonotype has only a few counts. The J gene is TRBJ2-7, the V gene TRBV20-1; no reliable D call. The CDR3 has 11 residues. CDR1 and CDR2 (germline): DFQATT, SNEGSKA (reference sequence). Trimming took 5 bases from V and 5 from J, leaving 10 bases between them. The CDR3 DNA sequence: TGCAGTGCTCGGCAGGCAGACGAGCAGTACTTC. Protein product: CSARQADEQYF.

The CDR3 is CASRLAGSSYNEQFF. CDR3 DNA: TGCGCCAGCAGGTTAGCGGGGAGCTCCTACAATGAGCAGTTCTTC. This chain connects TRBV10-2 to TRBJ2-1; 8 nucleotides line up with TRBD2. CDR1 and CDR2 (germline): WSHSY, SAAADI. The CDR3 sequence is 15 residues long. V lost 6 bases to trimming and J lost 0 bases; unmatched junction nucleotides: 4.

V and J are TRBV10-3 and TRBJ1-5; D is unresolved. Germline CDR1 and CDR2: ENHRY and SYGVKD. This CDR3 contains 14 residues. V was trimmed by 3 bases and J by 2 bases, leaving 8 bases between them. CDR3 nucleotides: TGTGCCATCAGTGAAAGGGAGGGCAATCAGCCCCAGCATTTT. This translates into CAISEREGNQPQHF.

V usage is TRBV4-1 and J usage is TRBJ2-1; no reliable D call. The V end lost 3 bases, the J end lost 6 bases, and 15 bases lay between the germline ends. Germline V CDR1 and CDR2: MGHRA, YSYEKL. This CDR3 has 15 amino acids. CDR3 nucleotide sequence: TGCGCCAGCAGCCAGCGCCCGGATACCTTCAATGAGCAGTTCTTC. Its translation is CASSQRPDTFNEQFF.

The chain couples TRBV12-3 or TRBV12-4 to TRBJ1-1, with D hard to call. Trimming shortened V by 4 bases and J by 8 bases, and 14 bases separated the two germline ends. The CDR3 is 13 amino acids. The CDR3 here is CASSSGPYREAFF. CDR3 sequence (DNA): TGTGCCAGCAGTTCCGGGCCTTACCGAGAAGCTTTCTTT.

This clonotype was observed a handful of times. The chain employs TRBV20-1 and TRBJ2-7; 10 bases are a match to TRBD1. Germline assignment: CDR1 DFQATT and CDR2 SNEGSKA (reference sequence). The CDR3 runs 14 residues. V trimming: 5 bases; J trimming: 5 bases; junction bases outside the gene matches: 9. The CDR3 DNA reads TGCAGTGCTGGACCGGGACAGGGGCCAGACGAGCAGTACTTC. Translating gives CSAGPGQGPDEQYF.

This chain uses TRBV20-1 with TRBJ1-2; no clear D gene. V was pared by 3 bases and J by 1 base, with 6 bases between. This CDR3 has 12 residues. Per the germline V gene, CDR1 is DFQATT and CDR2 is SNEGSKA (reference sequence). The CDR3 region is CSARGLNYGYTF. The CDR3 DNA sequence: TGCAGTGCTAGGGGCCTTAACTATGGCTACACCTTC.

In its sample, this clonotype was seen a few times. The V call is TRBV12-3 or TRBV12-4, the J call TRBJ2-7, with D unresolved. Trimming took 1 base from V and 4 from J, leaving 8 bases between them. The CDR3 runs 13 residues. This CDR3 reads CASSLGVLYEQYF. For the CDR3, the DNA is TGTGCCAGCAGTTTAGGCGTACTATACGAGCAGTACTTC.

The V and J genes are TRBV12-3 or TRBV12-4 and TRBJ1-1; D is unresolved. The V end was cut by 3 bases, the J end by 5 bases, with 10 bases between. The CDR3 runs 13 residues. The CDR3 DNA is TGTGCCAGCAGTTTCGAGGGAGGAACTGAAGCTTTCTTT. This sequence encodes CASSFEGGTEAFF.

V gene TRBV12-3 or TRBV12-4 combines with J gene TRBJ2-5; D remains ambiguous. The CDR3 consists of 14 residues. Between the trimmed V and J ends, which lost 6 bases and 1 base, there was a span of 12 bases. The CDR3 region is CASSQPETQETQYF. The CDR3 DNA sequence: TGTGCCAGCAGCCAACCGGAGACCCAAGAGACCCAGTACTTC.

The rearrangement joins TRBV12-3 or TRBV12-4 to TRBJ1-1, with D unclear. Trimming took off 5 bases at V and 6 bases at J, with 16 bases between the two ends. This CDR3 comprises 14 residues. CDR3 sequence: CASSLSGGMAEAFF. Here the CDR3 DNA reads TGTGCCAGCAGTCTCAGTGGTGGAATGGCTGAAGCTTTCTTT.

The V gene is TRBV7-6, the J gene TRBJ1-4, with a weak D call TRBD1 (5 bases). The V and J ends lost 5 bases and 0 bases respectively, with 19 bases between them. In germline, CDR1 is SGHVS, CDR2 FNYEAQ. This CDR3 comprises 18 residues. The CDR3, as DNA: TGTGCCAGCAGCCTCGGCCCGGGGGATTCGGCAACTAATGAAAAACTGTTTTTT. Amino acids: CASSLGPGDSATNEKLFF.

The chain has TRBV20-1 and TRBJ1-1; D is perhaps TRBD1 (5 bases). This CDR3 has 14 amino acids. Trimming cost V 5 bases and J 3 bases, with 16 bases left between them. Germline V gene data show CDR1 as DFQATT and CDR2 as SNEGSKA (reference sequence). Here the CDR3 reads CSAHQWEGHTEAFF. In DNA form, the CDR3 reads TGCAGTGCTCACCAATGGGAGGGACACACTGAAGCTTTCTTT.

The sample holds a few counts of this clonotype. The chain has TRBV4-1 and TRBJ2-3; D not certain. The CDR3 is 13 residues long. The V and J ends lost 1 base and 6 bases respectively, with 8 bases between them. CDR1 is MGHRA and CDR2 is YSYEKL in the germline V gene. In DNA form, the CDR3 reads TGCGCCAGCAGCCAAGGCGAAGGCGATACGCAGTATTTT. Its translation: CASSQGEGDTQYF.

The genes are TRBV6-5 and TRBJ2-6, with 8 bases that match TRBD1. Germline loops: CDR1 MNHEY, CDR2 SVGAGI. The V segment lost 0 bases and the J segment 2 bases; nucleotides outside the gene matches: 9. The CDR3 length is 19 residues. This CDR3 is CASSYSSSGQGTGANVLTF. CDR3 in DNA: TGTGCCAGCAGTTACTCAAGCTCTGGACAGGGTACTGGGGCCAACGTCCTGACTTTC.

The chain recombines TRBV12-3 or TRBV12-4 with TRBJ1-4, with TRBD1 identical over 7 bases. The V gene end was trimmed by 2 bases and the J gene end by 16 bases; junction bases not matched to a gene: 7. This CDR3 has 12 amino acids. The CDR3 loop reads CASSLSLGQEFF. The CDR3 nucleotides are TGTGCCAGCAGTTTAAGCCTAGGACAGGAGTTTTTT.

V usage is TRBV20-1 and J usage is TRBJ2-3; 9 bases align to TRBD2. After removal of 0 bases from V and 10 bases from J, the junction contained 14 bases not matched to a gene. The CDR3 consists of 16 residues. The germline gives CDR1 DFQATT, CDR2 SNEGSKA (reference sequence). The CDR3 DNA follows: TGCAGTGCTAGAGATCGGCTAGCGGGACCTTTGCGGCCGCAGTATTTT. This sequence encodes CSARDRLAGPLRPQYF.

The V and J genes are TRBV12-3 or TRBV12-4 and TRBJ2-5, with 7 bases that match TRBD2. V was pared by 6 bases and J by 1 base, with 8 bases of the junction left unmatched. CDR3 size: 15 residues. The CDR3 DNA is TGTGCCAGCAGCCCAGGGTGGGGGGGCCAAGAGACCCAGTACTTC. Residues: CASSPGWGGQETQYF.

This clonotype occurred a few times. The chain combines TRBV7-2 with TRBJ2-2; 8 nucleotides agree with TRBD2. Germline lookup yields CDR1 SGHTA and CDR2 FQGNSA. Trimming cost V 5 bases and J 6 bases; bases outside gene matches: 8. The CDR3 is 15 amino acids. The CDR3 spells CASSPAGTSSGELFF. In DNA, the CDR3 is TGTGCCAGCAGCCCCGCCGGGACTAGTTCCGGGGAGCTGTTTTTT.

The chain links TRBV3-1 to TRBJ2-3; a possible D gene is TRBD2 (7 bases). CDR3 length: 18 residues. Looked up from germline, CDR1 is LGHDT and CDR2 is YNNKEL (reference sequence). The ends were cut back, 4 bases at V and 1 base at J, with 21 bases in the middle. This chain's CDR3 is CASSRRGGGAGGTDTQYF. The CDR3 DNA reads as TGTGCCAGCAGCCGACGCGGCGGGGGCGCCGGGGGCACAGATACGCAGTATTTT.

This chain uses TRBV29-1 with TRBJ2-3; 13 bases are a match to TRBD2. Germline trimming cut 3 bases from V and 1 base from J; bases unmatched to any gene: 4. The CDR3 runs 16 residues. Per the germline V gene, CDR1 is SQVTM and CDR2 is ANQGSEA. CDR3 sequence reads: CSVDWTSGGRTDTQYF. CDR3 in DNA: TGCAGCGTTGACTGGACTAGCGGGGGCCGCACAGATACGCAGTATTTT.

This clonotype was seen only a few times. This rearrangement joins TRBV3-1 to TRBJ2-1; D call uncertain. Germline CDR1 reads LGHDT; CDR2 reads YNNKEL (reference sequence). The V end was cut by 1 base, the J end by 13 bases, with 8 bases between. This CDR3 is built from 11 residues. The CDR3: CASSQGVHQFF. The CDR3 DNA reads as TGTGCCAGCAGCCAAGGGGTACATCAGTTCTTC.